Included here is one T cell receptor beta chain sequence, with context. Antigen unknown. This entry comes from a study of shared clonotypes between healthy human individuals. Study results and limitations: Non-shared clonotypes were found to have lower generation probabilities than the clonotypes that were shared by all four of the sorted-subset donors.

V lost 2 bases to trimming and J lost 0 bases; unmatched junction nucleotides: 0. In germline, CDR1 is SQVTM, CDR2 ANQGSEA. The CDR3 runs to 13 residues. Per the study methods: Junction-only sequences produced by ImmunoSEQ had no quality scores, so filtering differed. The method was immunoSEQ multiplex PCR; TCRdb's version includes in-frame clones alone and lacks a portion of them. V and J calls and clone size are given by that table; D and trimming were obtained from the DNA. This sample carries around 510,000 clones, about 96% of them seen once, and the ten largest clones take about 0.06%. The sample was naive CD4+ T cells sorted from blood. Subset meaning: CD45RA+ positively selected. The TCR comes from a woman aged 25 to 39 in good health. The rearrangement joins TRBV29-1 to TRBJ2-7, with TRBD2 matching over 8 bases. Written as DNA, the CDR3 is TGCAGCGTTGAACTAGCGGGCTCCTACGAGCAGTACTTC. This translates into CSVELAGSYEQYF.